Listed below are T cell receptor beta chains from one sample, sequenced in a study of T cells in Graves' hyperthyroidism and ophthalmopathy. TCRdb fed the multiplex PCR reads into MiXCR, producing one record per CDR3 protein. This table has hundreds of thousands of distinct CDR3 sequences, 12% to 15% appearing once. Sequenced sample: blood. These receptors all stem from a woman in her fifties or sixties with Graves' ophthalmopathy. The CDR3 runs from the conserved cysteine through the conserved F or W. D genes are given only for firm matches. The size of a clone is reported for some rows only, either as once, few or many, or as a class for expanded clones.

.	TRBV3-1	many	TRBJ1-2	CASSQDLLGHGSYTF	TGTGCCAGCAGCCAAGATCTTTTGGGACATGGAAGCTACACCTTC
TRBD2	TRBV28	few	TRBJ2-5	CASSLQPSGRGQETQYF	TGTGCCAGCAGTTTACAGCCCAGCGGGAGGGGTCAAGAGACCCAGTACTTC
.	TRBV20-1	few	TRBJ2-1	CSAREDRWPSNEQFF	TGCAGTGCTAGAGAAGACAGATGGCCCTCCAATGAGCAGTTCTTC
.	TRBV2	.	TRBJ2-5	CASSVGLETQYF	TGTGCCAGCAGTGTGGGACTTGAGACCCAGTACTTC
TRBD1	TRBV29-1	.	TRBJ2-5	CSVVGTGDGETQYF	TGCAGCGTTGTAGGGACAGGGGACGGGGAGACCCAGTACTTC
TRBD1	TRBV19	.	TRBJ1-6	CASSGQIGAPLHF	TGTGCCAGCTCGGGACAGATCGGAGCACCCCTCCACTTT
.	TRBV7-9	many	TRBJ2-7	CASSLVESYEQYF	TGTGCCAGCAGCTTAGTTGAGTCCTACGAGCAGTACTTC
TRBD1	TRBV11-2	many	TRBJ2-7	CASSTPSGQPYEQYF	TGTGCCAGCAGCACACCCTCGGGACAGCCCTACGAGCAGTACTTC
.	TRBV30	many	TRBJ1-4	CAWSVPGTASEKLFF	TGTGCCTGGAGTGTACCCGGGACGGCGAGTGAAAAACTGTTTTTT
.	TRBV28	many	TRBJ1-1	CASSLLSPNTEAFF	TGTGCCAGCAGTTTACTCTCCCCGAACACTGAAGCTTTCTTT
.	TRBV5-1	many	TRBJ2-1	CASSLGPPSSNEQFF	TGCGCCAGCAGCTTGGGGCCACCGTCCTCCAATGAGCAGTTCTTC
.	TRBV6-5	many	TRBJ2-4	CASSYSAGRAKNIQYF	TGTGCCAGCAGTTACAGTGCGGGACGAGCCAAAAACATTCAGTACTTC
TRBD1	TRBV12-3/TRBV12-4	many	TRBJ2-7	CASSASRTGGSDEQYF	TGTGCCAGCAGTGCCTCAAGGACAGGGGGTTCGGACGAGCAGTACTTC
TRBD2	TRBV6-2/TRBV6-3	.	TRBJ2-7	CASSLVLAGGSYEQYF	TGTGCCAGCAGTTTAGTACTAGCGGGAGGCTCTTACGAGCAGTACTTC